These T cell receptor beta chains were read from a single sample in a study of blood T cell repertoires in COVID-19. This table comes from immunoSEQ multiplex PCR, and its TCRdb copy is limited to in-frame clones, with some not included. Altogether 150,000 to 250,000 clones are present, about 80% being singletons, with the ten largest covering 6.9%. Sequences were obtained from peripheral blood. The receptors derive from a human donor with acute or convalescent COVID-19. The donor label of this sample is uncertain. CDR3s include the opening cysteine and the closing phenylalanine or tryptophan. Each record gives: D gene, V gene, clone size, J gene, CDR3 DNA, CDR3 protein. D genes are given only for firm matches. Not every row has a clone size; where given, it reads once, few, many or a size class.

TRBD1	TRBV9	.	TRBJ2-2	TGTGCCAGCAGCTCCCGACAGGGGCAGAACACCGGGGAGCTGTTTTTT	CASSSRQGQNTGELFF
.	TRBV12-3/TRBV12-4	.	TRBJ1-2	TGTGCCAGCAGTTTCGGAGCTAACTATGGCTACACCTTC	CASSFGANYGYTF
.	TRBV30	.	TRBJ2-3	TGTGCCTGGAGTACCCGAAGGGGGGATACGCAGTATTTT	CAWSTRRGDTQYF
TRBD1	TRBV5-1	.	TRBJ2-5	TGCGCCAGCAGCTTGGAGGGGGCGGACCAAGAGACCCAGTACTTC	CASSLEGADQETQYF
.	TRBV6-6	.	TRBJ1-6	TGTGCCAGCCAAGTCAGCTCCTATAATTCACCCCTCCACTTT	CASQVSSYNSPLHF
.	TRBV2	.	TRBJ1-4	TGTGCCAGCAGTCGCACCGGTTATAATGAAAAACTGTTTTTT	CASSRTGYNEKLFF
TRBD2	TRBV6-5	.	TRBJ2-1	TGTGCCAGCAGTTCGACTAGCCTGGGCGATGAGCAGTTCTTC	CASSSTSLGDEQFF
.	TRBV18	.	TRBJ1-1	TGTGCCAGCTCAGGACAGATGAACACTGAAGCTTTCTTT	CASSGQMNTEAFF
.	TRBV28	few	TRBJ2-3	TGTGCCAGCACCCCAGGAGGGATTAACACAGATACGCAGTATTTT	CASTPGGINTDTQYF
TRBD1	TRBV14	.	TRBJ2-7	TGTGCCAGCAGCCCCCGGACAGGGGGCCACGAGCAGTACTTC	CASSPRTGGHEQYF
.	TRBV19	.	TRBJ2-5	TGTGCCAGTAGTATACGTAACCCCAACAAGGGGCAAGAGACCCAGTACTTC	CASSIRNPNKGQETQYF
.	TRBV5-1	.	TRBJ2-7	TGCGCCAGCAGCTTTGGGCCGGGGGGCCCCTCCTACGAGCAGTACTTC	CASSFGPGGPSYEQYF
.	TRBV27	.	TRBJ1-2	TGTGCCAGCAGTGCTACTGGGGGGTACGGCTACACCTTC	CASSATGGYGYTF
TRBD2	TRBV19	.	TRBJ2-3	TGTGCCAGTACCCAGACTAGCGGGAGTGGCGCAGATACGCAGTATTTT	CASTQTSGSGADTQYF
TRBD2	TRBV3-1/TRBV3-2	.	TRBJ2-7	TGTGCCAGCAGCCTCCGATGGACTAGCTCCTACGAGCAGTACTTC	CASSLRWTSSYEQYF
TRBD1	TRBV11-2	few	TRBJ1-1	TGTGCCAGCAGCTCCGGGACAGGGTACGGCACTGAAGCTTTCTTT	CASSSGTGYGTEAFF
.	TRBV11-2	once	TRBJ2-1	TGTGCCAGCAGCTTAGATCTAATAGCGTCGTCCTACAATGAGCAGTTCTTC	CASSLDLIASSYNEQFF
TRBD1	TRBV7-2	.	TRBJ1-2	TGTGCCAGCAGCTTACGACAGGGGAGCTATGGCTACACCTTC	CASSLRQGSYGYTF
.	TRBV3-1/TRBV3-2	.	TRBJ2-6	TGTGCCAGCAGCCGGGCGACGGCGTCGTCTGGGGCCAACGTCCTGACTTTC	CASSRATASSGANVLTF
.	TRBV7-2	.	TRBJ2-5	TGTGCCAGCAGCCCAGGTAGAAACCAGTACTTC	CASSPGRNQYF
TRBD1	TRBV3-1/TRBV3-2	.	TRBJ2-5	TGTGCCAGCAGGCAGACAGGGGTAAAAGAGACCCAGTACTTC	CASRQTGVKETQYF
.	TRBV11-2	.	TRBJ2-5	TGTGCCAGCACCGGGACACCCCAAGAGACCCAGTACTTC	CASTGTPQETQYF
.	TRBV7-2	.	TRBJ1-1	TGTGCCAGCAGAAGCGCGGGCTGGGACACTGAAGCTTTCTTT	CASRSAGWDTEAFF
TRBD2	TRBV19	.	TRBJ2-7	TGTGCCAGTAGTATAGCCCTGGGACTAGCGGTCAGCTCCTACGAGCAGTACTTC	CASSIALGLAVSSYEQYF
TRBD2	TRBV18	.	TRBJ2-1	TGTGCCAGCTCACCCCTAATCGGAGCGGGAAGTGGCAATGAGCAGTTCTTC	CASSPLIGAGSGNEQFF
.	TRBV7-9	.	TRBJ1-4	TGTGCCAGCAGCTTATATCAGGATAATGAAAAACTGTTTTTT	CASSLYQDNEKLFF
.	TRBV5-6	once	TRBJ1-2	TGTGCCAGCAGCTCACATCTGGGCTACACCTTC	CASSSHLGYTF
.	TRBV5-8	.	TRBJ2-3	TGTGCCAGCAGCTCGACTAAGTCAGATACGCAGTATTTT	CASSSTKSDTQYF
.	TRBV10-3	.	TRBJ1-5	TGTGCCATCAACAAAGACAAAAATCAGCCCCAGCATTTT	CAINKDKNQPQHF
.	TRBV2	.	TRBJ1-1	TGTGCCAGCAGGAACAGGGAAGTCACTGAAGCTTTCTTT	CASRNREVTEAFF
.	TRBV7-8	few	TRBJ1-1	TGTGCCAGCAGCCTCGGGGGGGCGAACACTGAAGCTTTCTTT	CASSLGGANTEAFF
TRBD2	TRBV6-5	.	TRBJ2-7	TGTGCCAGCAGTTACTTAGCGGGAAGCTCCTACGAGCAGTACTTC	CASSYLAGSSYEQYF
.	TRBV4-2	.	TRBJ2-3	TGTGCCAGCAGCCCAGGGACTCTCACAGATACGCAGTATTTT	CASSPGTLTDTQYF
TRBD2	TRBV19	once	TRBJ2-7	TGTGCCAGTAGTATCTCAGCGGGAGTTATTTCCTACGAGCAGTACTTC	CASSISAGVISYEQYF
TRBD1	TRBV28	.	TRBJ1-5	TGTGCCAGCAGACTCGCCGGGACAGGGGGCGGCAATCAGCCCCAGCATTTT	CASRLAGTGGGNQPQHF
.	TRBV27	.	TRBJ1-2	TGTGCCAGCAGTTTAAGAGGGATGCGGGGCTACACCTTC	CASSLRGMRGYTF
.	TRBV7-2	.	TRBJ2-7	TGTGCCAGCAGCTTAGGGGTGGGAGCCCCCTACGAGCAGTACTTC	CASSLGVGAPYEQYF
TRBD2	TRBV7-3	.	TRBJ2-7	TGTGCCAGCAGCTTGGGACGACTAGCGGGAGGGCCTGGCGAGCAGTACTTC	CASSLGRLAGGPGEQYF
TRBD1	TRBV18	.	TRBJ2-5	TGTGCCAGCTCACTAGGACAGGGGCAGACAGAGACCCAGTACTTC	CASSLGQGQTETQYF
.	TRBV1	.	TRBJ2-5	TGCACCAGCCTAGCGGGAGGGTTTAGGGAGACCCAGTACTTC	CTSLAGGFRETQYF
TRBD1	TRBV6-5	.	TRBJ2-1	TGTGCCAGCAGTTACGGGACAGGGAAGTTCAATGAGCAGTTCTTC	CASSYGTGKFNEQFF
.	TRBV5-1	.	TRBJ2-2	TGCGCCAGCAGCGAAACAGTGGGAGGGAACACCGGGGAGCTGTTTTTT	CASSETVGGNTGELFF
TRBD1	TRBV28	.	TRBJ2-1	TGTGCCAGCAGTTTCTACAGGGGGTCCTACAATGAGCAGTTCTTC	CASSFYRGSYNEQFF
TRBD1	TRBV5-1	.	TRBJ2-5	TGCGCCAGCAGCAGACAGGGCCCTGAGACCCAGTACTTC	CASSRQGPETQYF
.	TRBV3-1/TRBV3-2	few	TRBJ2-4	TGTGCCAGCAGCCACTCGGACAAGTTAAACATTCAGTACTTC	CASSHSDKLNIQYF
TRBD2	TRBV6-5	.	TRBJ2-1	TGTGCCAGCGGGACTAGCGGGACTAATGAGCAGTTCTTC	CASGTSGTNEQFF
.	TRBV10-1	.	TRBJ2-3	TGCGCCAGCAGCCCTAGACAGTCCGACACAGATACGCAGTATTTT	CASSPRQSDTDTQYF
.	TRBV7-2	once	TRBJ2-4	TGTGCCAGCAGCTTCGGGACTGGAAACATTCAGTACTTC	CASSFGTGNIQYF
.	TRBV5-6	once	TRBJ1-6	TGTGCCAGCAGCTTGGGGATGGGAGATTCACCCCTCCACTTT	CASSLGMGDSPLHF
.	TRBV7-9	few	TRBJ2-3	TGTGCCAGCAGCTTAGCGCGGGTTAGCACAGATACGCAGTATTTT	CASSLARVSTDTQYF
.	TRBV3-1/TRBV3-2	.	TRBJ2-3	TGTGCCAGCAGCCTCTTAGGGGCAGATACGCAGTATTTT	CASSLLGADTQYF
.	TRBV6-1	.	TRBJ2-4	TGTGCCAGCAGTGAAGCGCTACAGTCCGTTCAGTACTTC	CASSEALQSVQYF
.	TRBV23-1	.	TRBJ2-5	TGCGCCAGCAGACCCAGGGTGACCGAGTACTTC	CASRPRVTEYF
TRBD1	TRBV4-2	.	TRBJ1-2	TGTGCCAGCAGCCAAACCCGGACAGGAGCCTATGGCTACACCTTC	CASSQTRTGAYGYTF
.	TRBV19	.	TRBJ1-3	TGTGCCAGTACCAGGGGCGACTCTGGAAACACCATATATTTT	CASTRGDSGNTIYF
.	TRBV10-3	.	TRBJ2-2	TGTGCCATCAGTATGGGGGCGGTCTCGAACACCGGGGAGCTGTTTTTT	CAISMGAVSNTGELFF
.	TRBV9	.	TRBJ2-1	TGTGCCAGCAGCCCCCACGGCGGCAATGAGCAGTTCTTC	CASSPHGGNEQFF
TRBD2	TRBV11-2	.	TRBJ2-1	TGTGCCAGCAGCTCCCGGACTAGCGGGAGGACCTTCAGCAATGAGCAGTTCTTC	CASSSRTSGRTFSNEQFF
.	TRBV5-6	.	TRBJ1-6	TGTGCCAGCAGCTTGGGATACGGGGTTGGTTCACCCCTCCACTTT	CASSLGYGVGSPLHF
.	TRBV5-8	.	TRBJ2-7	TGTGCCAGCAGCACATGGGGCGGCTACGAGCAGTACTTC	CASSTWGGYEQYF